This T cell receptor beta chain was identified during a study of molecular identifiers for immune sequencing clone quantification. Each CDR3 protein is one row after TCRdb ran MiXCR on the PCR reads. The sample carries about 510,000 distinct CDR3 sequences, 20% to 25% recorded once. The CDR3 has 14 residues. V lost 5 bases, J lost 8 bases, and 15 bases lay in between. To note about this clonotype: This clone may be a read error of a much larger clone one base away. It is likely a read error, because the conserved phenylalanine at the end of the CDR3 is missing.

The gene calls are TRBV23-1 and TRBJ1-4, with unresolved D. TRBV23-1 is an ORF, with its function uncertain. Sequencing was performed on naive CD8+ T cells from blood, with Jurkat cell RNA spiked in. Described subset: FACS-sorted CD8+CD4-CCR7+CD45RA+ naive T cells. This sequence originates from a human donor in good health. Some libraries in this study had Jurkat cell RNA spiked in. CDR3 DNA sequence: TGCGCCAGCAGTATGCCGGAGGAAGAGGAAAAACTGTTTCTT. This gives the protein CASSMPEEEEKLFL.